Below are 32 T cell receptor beta chains sequenced from a single sample in a study of blood T cell repertoires in COVID-19. TCRdb's table, derived via immunoSEQ multiplex PCR, lists solely in-frame clones and lacks some. The sample yields approximately 360,000 clones, roughly four fifths seen once. The material sequenced was PBMCs or T cells enriched from blood (not recorded which). These receptors all come from a woman aged 45-59 years who had recovered from COVID-19.

J is TRBJ2-1 and V is TRBV2; TRBD2 agrees at 8 bases. In germline, CDR1 is SNHLY, CDR2 FYNNEI. The CDR3 consists of 13 residues. The trim removed 11 bases at V and 7 bases at J, leaving 10 bases unmatched. CDR3 in amino acids: CAAKRELGNEQFF. CDR3 in DNA: TGTGCCGCGAAGCGGGAGTTAGGAAATGAGCAGTTCTTC.

The rearrangement joins TRBV27 to TRBJ2-1; tentative D call: TRBD1 (6 bases). The V gene lost 6 bases and the J gene lost 9 bases, with 15 bases spanning the gap. CDR1 and CDR2 from the germline V gene are MNHEY and SMNVEV (reference sequence). This CDR3 region has 13 residues. CDR3 sequence reads: CASRFRGNAEQFF. In nucleotides, the CDR3 is TGTGCCAGCAGATTCAGGGGTAACGCTGAGCAGTTCTTC.

The rearrangement uses TRBV19 and TRBJ2-7, with a tentative D call TRBD1 (7 bases). Trimming took off 6 bases at V and 3 bases at J, with 9 bases between the two ends. The germline CDR1 and CDR2 sequences are LNHDA and SQIVND (reference sequence). This CDR3 is 12 amino acids long. In DNA form, the CDR3 reads TGTGCCAGTAGCCAGGGGGGCTACGAGCAGTACTTC. Protein sequence: CASSQGGYEQYF. The full variable domain, rest sourced from reference TRBV19 and TRBJ2-7, is DGGITQSPKYLFRKEGQNVTLSCEQNLNHDAMYWYRQDPGQGLRLIYYSQIVNDFQKGDIAEGYSVSREKKESFPLTVTSAQKNPTAFYLCASSQGGYEQYFGPGTRLTVT.

V usage is TRBV5-6 and J usage is TRBJ2-7; D may be TRBD2 (6 bases). This CDR3 has 15 amino acids. Germline CDR1 is SGHDT and CDR2 is YYEEEE. Trimming pared 0 bases from V and 2 bases from J, leaving 12 bases between. The CDR3 protein is CASSLVAGITYEQYF. CDR3 coding DNA: TGTGCCAGCAGCTTGGTCGCGGGGATCACCTACGAGCAGTACTTC.

The rearrangement links TRBV28 to TRBJ1-1; D is undetermined. In germline, CDR1 is MDHEN, CDR2 SYDVKM. The CDR3 runs to 18 residues. The V gene lost 2 bases and the J gene lost 5 bases, with 24 bases spanning the gap. CDR3 in amino acids: CASSLPSASAAAYTEAFF. The CDR3 nucleotides read TGTGCCAGCAGTTTACCATCCGCTTCGGCGGCCGCTTATACTGAAGCTTTCTTT.

This chain joins TRBV19 and TRBJ2-1; unclear D gene. This CDR3 spans 12 amino acids. CDR1 and CDR2 (germline): LNHDA, SQIVND (reference sequence). Trimming cost V 1 base and J 8 bases, with 6 bases left between them. The CDR3 sequence: CASSIVFHEQFF. CDR3 nucleotide sequence: TGTGCCAGTAGTATAGTATTCCATGAGCAGTTCTTC.

This clone has only a few counts. This sequence joins TRBV30 and TRBJ1-5; possibly TRBD1 for D (5 bases). This CDR3 has 14 amino acids. V shed 0 bases and J shed 9 bases, with 15 bases lying between them. The germline V gene encodes CDR1 GTSNPN and CDR2 SVGIG (reference sequence). The CDR3 is CAWSVAQGNLPQHF. In DNA, the CDR3 is TGTGCCTGGAGTGTCGCGCAGGGCAACCTGCCCCAGCATTTT.

The chain recombines TRBV2 with TRBJ2-2; TRBD1 aligns across 9 bases. J lost 4 bases, V lost 7 bases, and 13 bases had no gene match. Germline CDR1 reads SNHLY; CDR2 reads FYNNEI. This CDR3 spans 17 amino acids. The CDR3 reads CASTPGTGRGSTGELFF. CDR3 coding DNA: TGTGCCAGCACTCCCGGGACAGGGCGCGGTAGCACCGGGGAGCTGTTTTTT.

This rearrangement joins TRBV7-2 to TRBJ1-1; the D gene is possibly TRBD1 (5 bases). The V and J ends lost 4 bases and 4 bases respectively, with 10 bases between them. CDR3 size: 13 residues. Germline V gene lookup returns CDR1 SGHTA and CDR2 FQGNSA. CDR3 DNA sequence: TGTGCCAGCAGCTATAGGACAAGCACTGAAGCTTTCTTT. Its protein product is CASSYRTSTEAFF.

The chain uses TRBV15 and TRBJ1-2; D is uncertain. This CDR3 region has 16 residues. Trimming removed 5 bases from V and 0 bases from J, with 16 bases in between. CDR1 LNHNV and CDR2 YYDKDF come from the germline V gene (reference sequence). The chain's CDR3 is CATSRIWQETNYGYTF. The CDR3 bases are TGTGCCACCAGCCGAATTTGGCAGGAAACTAACTATGGCTACACCTTC.

V usage is TRBV7-2 and J usage is TRBJ2-2, with D possibly being TRBD1 (6 bases). This CDR3 region has 16 residues. Germline loops: CDR1 SGHTA, CDR2 FQGNSA. Trimming shortened V by 5 bases and J by 0 bases, and 13 bases separated the two germline ends. The CDR3 region is CASSLNRVSNTGELFF. CDR3 DNA sequence: TGTGCCAGCAGCCTTAACAGGGTATCGAACACCGGGGAGCTGTTTTTT. Using reference TRBV7-2 and TRBJ2-2 for the parts outside the CDR3, the full variable domain is GAGVSQSPSNKVTEKGKDVELRCDPISGHTALYWYRQSLGQGLEFLIYFQGNSAPDKSGLPSDRFSAERTGGSVSTLTIQRTQQEDSAVYLCASSLNRVSNTGELFFGEGSRLTVL.

The sample holds one count of this clone. This CDR3 is CASSVTGGNQPQHF. As DNA, the CDR3 is TGTGCCAGTAGTGTCACAGGGGGCAATCAGCCCCAGCATTTT. V is TRBV19 and J is TRBJ1-5; TRBD1 agrees at 7 bases. With V trimmed by 5 bases and J by 2 bases, 3 bases remained unmatched. CDR1 is LNHDA, CDR2 SQIVND, per germline (reference sequence). The CDR3 runs 14 residues.

The chain recombines TRBV27 with TRBJ2-4, with a tentative D call TRBD1 (7 bases). The germline CDR1 and CDR2 sequences are MNHEY and SMNVEV (reference sequence). Between the trimmed V and J ends, which lost 6 bases and 8 bases, there was a span of 20 bases. This CDR3 spans 15 amino acids. In DNA form, the CDR3 reads TGTGCCAGCAGCCACTGGACAGGAGGGGAAGACATTCAGTACTTC. Translation gives CASSHWTGGEDIQYF.

The V gene is TRBV5-4, the J gene TRBJ1-3; maybe TRBD1 (5 bases). The CDR3 has 17 residues. The germline CDR1 and CDR2 sequences are SGHNT and YYREEE (reference sequence). V dropped 0 bases and J dropped 2 bases, with 15 bases sitting between them. The CDR3 DNA reads TGTGCCAGCAGCTTGGCCTTTGCAGGGAGGCCTGGAAACACCATATATTTT. This translates into CASSLAFAGRPGNTIYF.

This clone was counted between two and nine times. V and J are TRBV5-1 and TRBJ2-5, with D unresolved. Trimming shortened V by 0 bases and J by 3 bases, and 9 bases separated the two germline ends. In germline, CDR1 is SGHRS, CDR2 YFSETQ. The CDR3 loop spans 14 amino acids. This CDR3 is CASSLAGLEETQYF. DNA for the CDR3: TGCGCCAGCAGCTTGGCCGGCCTAGAAGAGACCCAGTACTTC.

This clone appeared a single time. The V gene is TRBV12-3 or TRBV12-4, the J gene TRBJ1-2, with a weak D call TRBD1 (6 bases). The length of the CDR3 is 13 residues. V lost 5 bases and J lost 8, with 15 bases in between. CDR3 sequence (DNA): TGTGCCAGCAGTCTTTCGACAGGCCTGGGCTACACCTTC. It yields the protein CASSLSTGLGYTF.

The rearrangement links TRBV19 to TRBJ1-5, with a possible D match to TRBD1 (6 bases). Germline lookup yields CDR1 LNHDA and CDR2 SQIVND (reference sequence). The germline V and J ends were trimmed by 6 bases and 4 bases, with 10 bases remaining between them. The CDR3 covers 13 residues. DNA of the CDR3: TGTGCCAGTAGGGCAGGGGTGAATCAGCCCCAGCATTTT. It yields the protein CASRAGVNQPQHF.

The chain carries TRBV29-1 and TRBJ2-7, with D maybe TRBD2 (6 bases). Germline V lookup: CDR1 SQVTM, CDR2 ANQGSEA. This CDR3 is 14 amino acids long. V was clipped by 4 bases and J by 7 bases, with 20 bases between them. CDR3 coding DNA: TGCAGCGTTGTGGTCAGTGCCCCGGCGGGGGAGCAGTACTTC. Encoded protein: CSVVVSAPAGEQYF.

The chain employs TRBV4-3 and TRBJ2-5, with 7 bases identical to TRBD1. Trimming at V came to 0 bases and at J to 5 bases, leaving 9 bases not matched to a gene. The germline CDR1 and CDR2 sequences are LGHNA and YSLEER. The CDR3 runs to 16 residues. This chain's CDR3 is CASSQEWTGDGETQYF. DNA of the CDR3: TGCGCCAGCAGCCAAGAATGGACAGGTGATGGGGAGACCCAGTACTTC.

This clone was recorded only once. The chain has TRBV5-1 and TRBJ2-2; no clear D gene. Trimming took off 3 bases at V and 10 bases at J, with 10 bases between the two ends. CDR1 SGHRS and CDR2 YFSETQ come from the germline V gene. The length of the CDR3 is 12 residues. This CDR3 reads CASSSHPVELFF. The CDR3 region has the DNA TGCGCCAGCAGCTCCCACCCGGTGGAGCTGTTTTTT.

The genes are TRBV11-3 and TRBJ2-7; D ambiguous. Germline assignment: CDR1 SGHNT and CDR2 YENEEA. V was clipped by 1 base and J by 6 bases, with 13 bases between them. This CDR3 comprises 14 residues. The CDR3 region has the DNA TGTGCCAGCAGCTTAGTAGCCTCCTCGGGCGAGCAGTACTTC. Encoded protein: CASSLVASSGEQYF.

This clone was seen ten or more times. Germline and junction disagree at one end, which may indicate a read error. The chain's CDR3 is CASSPGTGGNQPQHF. The CDR3 DNA reads TGTGCCAGCAGCCCTGGGACAGGGGGCAACCAGCCCCAGCATTTT. V is TRBV3-1 (or the pseudogene TRBV3-2) and J is TRBJ1-5, with 12 bases identical to TRBD1. The CDR3 loop spans 15 amino acids. Germline loops: CDR1 LGHDT, CDR2 YNNKEL (reference sequence).

The V and J genes are TRBV27 and TRBJ1-1; D not resolved. This CDR3 has 14 amino acids. Germline CDR1 is MNHEY and CDR2 is SMNVEV (reference sequence). V shed 6 bases and J shed 6 bases, with 17 bases lying between them. CDR3 sequence reads: CASRPPSRVAEAFF. DNA for the CDR3: TGTGCCAGCAGACCCCCGTCCCGGGTGGCTGAAGCTTTCTTT.

The gene calls are TRBV29-1 and TRBJ1-2; TRBD1 matches 7 bases. V shed 6 bases, J shed 4 bases, and the junction held 5 bases outside the gene matches. The CDR3 consists of 12 residues. The germline CDR1 and CDR2 sequences are SQVTM and ANQGSEA. Written as DNA, the CDR3 is TGCAGCGTGCTGACAGGGATCTATGGCTACACCTTC. Its protein is CSVLTGIYGYTF.

This chain connects TRBV11-3 to TRBJ1-6, with D perhaps TRBD1 (6 bases). The CDR3 is 14 residues long. CDR1 is SGHNT and CDR2 is YENEEA in the germline V gene. Trimming took 5 bases from V and 7 from J, leaving 12 bases between them. CDR3 amino acids: CASSRGGTNSPLHF. The CDR3, as DNA: TGTGCCAGCAGCCGTGGGGGCACAAATTCACCCCTCCACTTT.

The CDR3 sequence is CASSLSLQALNTEAFF. DNA for the CDR3: TGTGCCAGCAGCCTTAGTTTGCAGGCCCTGAACACTGAAGCTTTCTTT. The genes are TRBV7-8 and TRBJ1-1; D is ambiguous. This CDR3 is 16 amino acids long. V lost 5 bases, J lost 0 bases, and 16 bases lay in between. CDR1 and CDR2 from the germline V gene are SGHVS and FQNEAQ.

The chain carries TRBV3-1 (or the pseudogene TRBV3-2) and TRBJ2-5; 13 bases line up with TRBD2. This CDR3 is built from 15 residues. Germline CDR1 LGHDT, CDR2 YNNKEL (reference sequence). The trim removed 4 bases at V and 5 bases at J, leaving 4 bases unmatched. Written as DNA, the CDR3 is TGTGCCAGCAGCCTCGGACTAGCGGGAGCCGAGACCCAGTACTTC. This codes for CASSLGLAGAETQYF.

In this sample, this clone turned up a few times. The chain couples TRBV5-1 to TRBJ2-3; 10 bases align to TRBD2. Germline lookup yields CDR1 SGHRS and CDR2 YFSETQ. The V and J ends lost 2 bases and 5 bases, in that order; junction bases with no gene match: 8. The CDR3 totals 16 residues. In DNA, the CDR3 is TGCGCCAGCAGCTTCACAGCGGGAGGGCCGATAGATACGCAGTATTTT. This encodes CASSFTAGGPIDTQYF.

The CDR3 nucleotides read TGTGCCACGCGAGGGACAGTCCTTTCCTACGAGCAGTACTTC. Amino acid sequence: CATRGTVLSYEQYF. The J gene is TRBJ2-7, the V gene TRBV10-3; 7 bases align to TRBD1. The germline CDR1 and CDR2 sequences are ENHRY and SYGVKD. The CDR3 sequence is 14 residues long. Trimming cost V 10 bases and J 1 base; bases outside gene matches: 10.

CDR3 loop: CASSVGAGINEQFF. For the CDR3, the DNA is TGTGCCAGCAGCGTAGGAGCCGGTATTAATGAGCAGTTCTTC. The chain links TRBV9 to TRBJ2-1, with D unclear. Between the trimmed V and J ends, which lost 0 bases and 7 bases, there was a span of 11 bases. CDR3 length: 14 residues. Germline V lookup: CDR1 SGDLS, CDR2 YYNGEE.

The chain links TRBV3-1 (or the pseudogene TRBV3-2) to TRBJ1-3; 7 nucleotides align to TRBD1. The CDR3 extends over 14 amino acids. The junction had 1 base not matched to a gene; V was cut back by 3 bases and J by 2 bases. Germline V gene lookup returns CDR1 LGHDT and CDR2 YNNKEL (reference sequence). The CDR3 region has the DNA TGTGCCAGCAGCCATACAGGGGCTGGAAACACCATATATTTT. Translation gives CASSHTGAGNTIYF.

This chain links TRBV2 with TRBJ1-2; TRBD1 agrees at 10 bases. After removal of 1 base from V and 7 bases from J, the junction contained 6 bases not matched to a gene. In germline, CDR1 is SNHLY, CDR2 FYNNEI. The CDR3 spans 15 residues. CDR3 residues: CASSEVGQGEGGYTF. CDR3 in DNA: TGTGCCAGCAGTGAAGTCGGACAGGGGGAAGGTGGCTACACCTTC.